This T cell receptor (beta chain) was captured in a study of beta chain features in type 1 diabetes. For this clone: Other DNA sequences in the same sample also yield this CDR3.

Expressed TCRB transcripts got sequenced, as all isolated RNA was reverse transcribed. Assay: immunoSEQ multiplex PCR; the TCRdb copy retains only in-frame clones and omits some. The sample records 250,000 to 350,000 clones, approximately 10% being singletons. The CDR3 has 14 residues. Germline V lookup: CDR1 SGDLS, CDR2 YYNGEE. Trimming shortened V by 7 bases and J by 2 bases, and 12 bases separated the two germline ends. Sequencing was performed on naive CD4+ T cells from blood. The source is a woman aged 25 to 39 in good health. This chain joins TRBV9 and TRBJ2-2; D might be TRBD1 (6 bases). The CDR3 nucleotides are TGTGCCAGCGGTAAACAGGGAAACACCGGGGAGCTGTTTTTT. Amino acids: CASGKQGNTGELFF. Full variable domain (outside the CDR3, taken from reference TRBV9 and TRBJ2-2): DSGVTQTPKHLITATGQRVTLRCSPRSGDLSVYWYQQSLDQGLQFLIQYYNGEERAKGNILERFSAQQFPDLHSELNLSSLELGDSALYFCASGKQGNTGELFFGEGSRLTVL.